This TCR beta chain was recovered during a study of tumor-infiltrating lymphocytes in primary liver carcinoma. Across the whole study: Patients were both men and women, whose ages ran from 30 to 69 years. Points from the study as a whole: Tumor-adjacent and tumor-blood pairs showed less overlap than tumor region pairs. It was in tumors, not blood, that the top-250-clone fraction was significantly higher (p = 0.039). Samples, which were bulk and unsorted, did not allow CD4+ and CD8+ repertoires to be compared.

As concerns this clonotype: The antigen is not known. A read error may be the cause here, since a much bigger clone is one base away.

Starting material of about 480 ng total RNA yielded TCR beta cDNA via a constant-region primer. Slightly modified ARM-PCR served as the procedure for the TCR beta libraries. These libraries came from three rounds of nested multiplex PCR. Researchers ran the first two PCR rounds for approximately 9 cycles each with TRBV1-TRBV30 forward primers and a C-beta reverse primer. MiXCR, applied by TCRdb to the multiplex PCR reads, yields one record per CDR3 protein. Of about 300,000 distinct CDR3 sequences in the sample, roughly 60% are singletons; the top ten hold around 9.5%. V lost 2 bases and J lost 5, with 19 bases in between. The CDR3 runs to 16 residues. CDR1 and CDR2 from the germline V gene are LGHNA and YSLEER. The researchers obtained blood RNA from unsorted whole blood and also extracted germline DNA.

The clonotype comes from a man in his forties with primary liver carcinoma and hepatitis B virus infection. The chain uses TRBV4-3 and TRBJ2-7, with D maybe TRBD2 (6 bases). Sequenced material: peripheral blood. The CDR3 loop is CASSQIHTGVAHEQYF. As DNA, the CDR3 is TGCGCCAGCAGCCAAATTCACACGGGAGTGGCCCACGAGCAGTACTTC.